A single sample is the source of the 29 T cell receptor beta chains below, sequenced in a study of blood T cell repertoires in COVID-19. The method was immunoSEQ multiplex PCR; TCRdb's version includes in-frame clones alone and lacks a portion of them. The sample consists of approximately 390,000 clones, approximately 87% of them appearing once. Input material: peripheral blood. All receptors come from a woman aged 60-70 years with COVID-19, enrolled during active disease.

The rearrangement joins TRBV2 to TRBJ2-5, with TRBD1 matching over 8 bases. From germline, CDR1 is SNHLY and CDR2 FYNNEI. J was trimmed by 5 bases and V by 7 bases; bases with no gene match: 9. This CDR3 region has 14 residues. CDR3 in amino acids: CASTRQGPGETQYF. DNA for the CDR3: TGTGCCAGCACCCGACAGGGGCCGGGGGAGACCCAGTACTTC.

The CDR3 nucleotides read TGTGCCAGCAGTTGGGCCGAAAACATTCAGTACTTC. Its translation: CASSWAENIQYF. This chain joins TRBV12-3 or TRBV12-4 and TRBJ2-4; D is undetermined. The CDR3 loop spans 12 amino acids. V gave up 4 bases and J gave up 5 bases, with 6 bases separating them.

This clone appeared a few times. The chain combines TRBV5-6 with TRBJ1-2; TRBD1 might be the D (6 bases). This CDR3 spans 14 amino acids. Trimming shortened V by 4 bases and J by 8 bases, and 18 bases separated the two germline ends. Germline loops: CDR1 SGHDT, CDR2 YYEEEE. CDR3 sequence reads: CASSTTGHPEGYTF. The CDR3 DNA sequence: TGTGCCAGCAGCACTACGGGACACCCGGAGGGCTACACCTTC.

The CDR3 DNA follows: TGCGCCAGCAGCTTGGGTTCAGATTCACCCCTCCACTTT. Translation: CASSLGSDSPLHF. The chain carries TRBV5-1 and TRBJ1-6, with D hard to call. V lost 0 bases and J lost 8, with 6 bases in between. Per the germline V gene, CDR1 is SGHRS and CDR2 is YFSETQ. This CDR3 spans 13 amino acids.

The rearrangement links TRBV30 to TRBJ1-5; D perhaps matches TRBD1 (6 bases). Germline V lookup: CDR1 GTSNPN, CDR2 SVGIG (reference sequence). V was cut by 1 base and J by 0 bases, with 10 bases left in between. There are 15 residues in the CDR3. The CDR3 DNA sequence: TGTGCCTGGAGTGCCGGGGACAATAGCAATCAGCCCCAGCATTTT. Its protein is CAWSAGDNSNQPQHF.

The chain is built from TRBV4-1 and TRBJ1-1; 10 bases are a match to TRBD1. V lost 1 base, J lost 4 bases, and 3 bases stayed unmatched. The CDR3 sequence is 15 residues long. The germline V gene has CDR1 MGHRA and CDR2 YSYEKL. Here the CDR3 reads CASSQGRDRGTEAFF. The CDR3 nucleotides are TGCGCCAGCAGCCAAGGCCGGGACAGGGGCACTGAAGCTTTCTTT.

V gene TRBV10-3 combines with J gene TRBJ1-2; 10 bases are a match to TRBD1. The J segment lost 4 bases and the V segment lost 4 bases, leaving 6 bases of the junction unmatched. Germline V gene data show CDR1 as ENHRY and CDR2 as SYGVKD. The length of the CDR3 is 15 residues. CDR3 in amino acids: CAISGGQGLSYGYTF. CDR3 DNA: TGTGCCATCAGTGGGGGACAGGGGTTAAGCTATGGCTACACCTTC.

This clone was detected only once. The chain has TRBV10-3 and TRBJ2-7; 7 bases align to TRBD1. CDR1 is ENHRY, CDR2 SYGVKD, per germline. The junction had 4 bases not matched to a gene; V was cut back by 8 bases and J by 3 bases. The length of the CDR3 is 12 residues. The CDR3: CAIQGQHYEQYF. For the CDR3, the DNA is TGTGCCATCCAGGGACAGCACTACGAGCAGTACTTC.

The CDR3, as DNA: TGTGCCAGCAGTAAGACTAGCGGGGTACTAGATACGCAGTATTTT. Translation: CASSKTSGVLDTQYF. The rearrangement joins TRBV6-5 to TRBJ2-3; 11 bases line up with TRBD2. The CDR3 runs to 15 residues. Trimming at V came to 5 bases and at J to 5 bases, leaving 6 bases not matched to a gene. The germline V gene encodes CDR1 MNHEY and CDR2 SVGAGI.

For the CDR3, the DNA is TGCGCCAGCAGCTTGTCGGGGGAGGCTTCACCCCTCCACTTT. Its translation: CASSLSGEASPLHF. V usage is TRBV5-1 and J usage is TRBJ1-6; possibly TRBD1 for D (5 bases). Per germline, CDR1 SGHRS and CDR2 YFSETQ. V lost 1 base, J lost 9 bases, and 11 bases lay in between. This CDR3 has 14 residues.

The V and J genes are TRBV29-1 and TRBJ1-3, with D maybe TRBD1 (6 bases). Germline CDR1 reads SQVTM; CDR2 reads ANQGSEA. The V and J ends lost 0 bases and 2 bases respectively, with 11 bases between them. CDR3 length: 15 amino acids. CDR3 DNA sequence: TGCAGCGTTGAAGATCCAACAGGGCCTGGAAACACCATATATTTT. Its protein product is CSVEDPTGPGNTIYF.

The chain is built from TRBV4-1 and TRBJ1-2; D is unresolved. Trimming removed 1 base from V and 5 bases from J, with 23 bases in between. CDR1 MGHRA and CDR2 YSYEKL come from the germline V gene. The CDR3 runs 18 residues. Here the CDR3 reads CASSQVGSSTSQLYGYTF. CDR3 in DNA: TGCGCCAGCAGCCAAGTGGGCTCTTCCACCTCCCAACTGTATGGCTACACCTTC.

A note on this clone: The junction departs from germline at one end; a sequencing error may be responsible. The chain uses TRBV7-7 and TRBJ2-5, with 10 bases aligning to TRBD1. The CDR3 is made up of 15 amino acids. Germline V gene sequence: CDR1 SSHAT, CDR2 FNYEAQ (reference sequence). This CDR3 reads CASSSGQGVRETQYF. CDR3 bases: TGTGCTAGCAGCTCTGGACAGGGGGTACGAGAGACCCAGTACTTC.

This chain links TRBV30 with TRBJ1-6; D perhaps matches TRBD1 (5 bases). This CDR3 comprises 15 residues. Germline V gene lookup returns CDR1 GTSNPN and CDR2 SVGIG (reference sequence). The ends were cut back, 5 bases at V and 4 bases at J, with 15 bases in the middle. Here the CDR3 reads CAWATGTYYNSPLHF. In nucleotides, the CDR3 is TGTGCCTGGGCTACTGGGACTTATTATAATTCACCCCTCCACTTT.

The chain recombines TRBV7-9 with TRBJ2-3; 8 bases are a match to TRBD2. Per germline, CDR1 SEHNR and CDR2 FQNEAQ (reference sequence). Unmatched junction bases numbered 11, after V lost 2 bases and J lost 1 base. The length of the CDR3 is 18 residues. This CDR3 is CASSLLAGGPQGTDTQYF. Written as DNA, the CDR3 is TGTGCCAGCAGCTTACTCGCGGGGGGTCCCCAGGGCACAGATACGCAGTATTTT.

The chain is built from TRBV30 and TRBJ1-4; TRBD1 is a possible D gene (6 bases). The CDR3 is 14 residues long. Germline CDR1 and CDR2: GTSNPN and SVGIG (reference sequence). The germline V and J ends were trimmed by 1 base and 8 bases, with 14 bases remaining between them. The CDR3 bases are TGTGCCTGGAGTGCAACAGGGACGGGGGAAAAACTGTTTTTT. It encodes CAWSATGTGEKLFF.

The chain has TRBV29-1 and TRBJ2-7; maybe TRBD2 (7 bases). This CDR3 comprises 12 residues. Trimming removed 3 bases from V and 6 bases from J, with 12 bases in between. Germline assignment: CDR1 SQVTM and CDR2 ANQGSEA. The CDR3 DNA follows: TGCAGCGTTGAGGGGGGGGGCTCCGAGCAGTACTTC. Its translation: CSVEGGGSEQYF.

The V call is TRBV2, the J call TRBJ2-7; the D gene is possibly TRBD2 (6 bases). Germline V CDR1 and CDR2: SNHLY, FYNNEI. The CDR3 contains 14 residues. The germline V and J ends were trimmed by 10 bases and 4 bases, with 20 bases remaining between them. CDR3 bases: TGTGCCACCCGCCGAGCGCGGGGCGAATACGAGCAGTACTTC. This sequence encodes CATRRARGEYEQYF.

The CDR3 DNA reads TGTGCCAGCAGTTCCCCCGGGACACATCAGTTCTTC. It translates to CASSSPGTHQFF. The V and J genes are TRBV28 and TRBJ2-1, with D possibly being TRBD1 (6 bases). Looked up from germline, CDR1 is MDHEN and CDR2 is SYDVKM. The V end lost 4 bases, the J end lost 13 bases, and 14 bases lay between the germline ends. This CDR3 spans 12 amino acids.

The chain employs TRBV2 and TRBJ2-7, with D possibly being TRBD1 (8 bases). Trimming removed 6 bases at V and 6 bases at J, with 21 bases between. Germline CDR1 and CDR2: SNHLY and FYNNEI. This CDR3 is 15 amino acids long. CDR3 DNA sequence: TGTGCCAGCAGAGAACGGACAGGGAGGGGACTCGAGCAGTACTTC. Encoded protein: CASRERTGRGLEQYF.

This clone showed up just once. The chain links TRBV19 to TRBJ1-2, with D possibly TRBD1 on 5 matching bases. The CDR3 contains 12 residues. Germline V CDR1 and CDR2: LNHDA, SQIVND (reference sequence). V was trimmed by 7 bases and J by 1 base, leaving 7 bases between them. The CDR3 region has the DNA TGTGCCAGTAAAGGGGATAACTATGGCTACACCTTC. This codes for CASKGDNYGYTF. Filled out from reference TRBV19 and TRBJ1-2, the complete variable domain reads DGGITQSPKYLFRKEGQNVTLSCEQNLNHDAMYWYRQDPGQGLRLIYYSQIVNDFQKGDIAEGYSVSREKKESFPLTVTSAQKNPTAFYLCASKGDNYGYTFGSGTRLTVV.

This clone was detected once. The chain employs TRBV14 and TRBJ1-6, with TRBD1 as a possible D gene (6 bases). Germline V CDR1 and CDR2: SGHDN, FVKESK. V was trimmed by 8 bases and J by 7 bases, leaving 18 bases between them. The CDR3 is made up of 15 amino acids. CDR3 sequence: CASGSGGVGNSPLHF. The CDR3 DNA reads TGTGCCAGCGGCAGCGGGGGCGTGGGAAATTCACCCCTCCACTTT.

Of note for this clone: Distinct nucleotide sequences in the sample also encode this CDR3. This chain connects TRBV7-6 to TRBJ1-6; 11 bases are shared with TRBD1. The CDR3 contains 14 residues. Losses at the gene ends were 4 bases for V and 9 bases for J; bases not matched to a gene: 2. Germline V lookup: CDR1 SGHVS, CDR2 FNYEAQ. The CDR3 nucleotides read TGTGCCAGCAGCTCGGGACAGGGGGGTTCACCCCTCCACTTT. It encodes CASSSGQGGSPLHF.

This sequence joins TRBV5-1 and TRBJ2-1; D gene uncertain. The CDR3 consists of 14 residues. Between the trimmed V and J ends, which lost 0 bases and 4 bases, there was a span of 8 bases. Germline CDR1 reads SGHRS; CDR2 reads YFSETQ. CDR3 nucleotide sequence: TGCGCCAGCAGCTTGGCTCAGGTGTACAATGAGCAGTTCTTC. Residues: CASSLAQVYNEQFF.

This chain connects TRBV28 to TRBJ1-1, with TRBD1 identical over 10 bases. Germline loops: CDR1 MDHEN, CDR2 SYDVKM. With V trimmed by 6 bases and J by 8 bases, 3 bases remained unmatched. This CDR3 region has 12 residues. The CDR3 coding sequence is TGTGCCAGCAGGGAGACAGGGGGCGAAGCTTTCTTT. It specifies CASRETGGEAFF.

The gene calls are TRBV7-3 and TRBJ2-7; 12 bases align to TRBD2. This CDR3 contains 18 residues. V shed 6 bases and J 1 base; nucleotides not matched to a gene: 13. Per the germline V gene, CDR1 is SGHTA and CDR2 is FQGTGA. CDR3 DNA sequence: TGTGCCAGCAGTGATAACTTAACTAGCGGGGGGCAATCCTACGAGCAGTACTTC. As protein: CASSDNLTSGGQSYEQYF.

V is TRBV6-1 and J is TRBJ1-2; 7 nucleotides line up with TRBD1. This CDR3 comprises 15 residues. Looked up from germline, CDR1 is MNHNS and CDR2 is SASEGT. V gave up 2 bases and J gave up 8 bases; unmatched junction bases: 11. CDR3 protein: CASSERVTGLGGYTF. The DNA for the CDR3 is TGTGCCAGCAGTGAAAGAGTGACAGGGCTTGGAGGCTACACCTTC.

The V and J genes are TRBV28 and TRBJ1-6; D remains ambiguous. The CDR3 sequence is 16 residues long. CDR1 and CDR2 (germline): MDHEN, SYDVKM. V gave up 2 bases and J gave up 6 bases, with 14 bases separating them. The CDR3 bases are TGTGCCAGCAGTTTAAGTCCACCTAATTTTAATTCACCCCTCCACTTT. This codes for CASSLSPPNFNSPLHF. The full variable domain, rest sourced from reference TRBV28 and TRBJ1-6, is DVKVTQSSRYLVKRTGEKVFLECVQDMDHENMFWYRQDPGLGLRLIYFSYDVKMKEKGDIPEGYSVSREKKERFSLILESASTNQTSMYLCASSLSPPNFNSPLHFGNGTRLTVT.

The chain has TRBV2 and TRBJ2-2; 10 bases match TRBD2. Germline-derived CDR1 and CDR2 are SNHLY and FYNNEI. J gave up 0 bases and V 6 bases, and 4 bases lay outside the gene matches. This CDR3 contains 16 residues. The CDR3 sequence: CASSLLAGTNTGELFF. The CDR3 nucleotides read TGTGCCAGCAGCTTACTAGCGGGGACGAACACCGGGGAGCTGTTTTTT. The full variable domain, in which reference TRBV2 and TRBJ2-2 provide the parts outside the CDR3, is EPEVTQTPSHQVTQMGQEVILRCVPISNHLYFYWYRQILGQKVEFLVSFYNNEISEKSEIFDDQFSVERPDGSNFTLKIRSTKLEDSAMYFCASSLLAGTNTGELFFGEGSRLTVL.